This T cell receptor beta chain was sequenced for a study of T cells in Graves' hyperthyroidism and ophthalmopathy. This CDR3 region has 14 residues. CDR1 and CDR2 (germline): SGDLS, YYNGEE. V was clipped by 3 bases and J by 2 bases, with 12 bases between them. This clonotype has a count of ten or more. Researchers amplified the TCR beta CDR3 regions from RNA transcripts. The HTBI primer set drove a first-round RT-PCR of the TCR CDR3. From the multiplex PCR reads, TCRdb called clonotypes with MiXCR, one entry per CDR3 protein. The sample includes 550,000 to 700,000 distinct CDR3 sequences, about 45% of them seen just once.

This receptor was obtained from an adult woman with Graves' disease, either hyperthyroidism or ophthalmopathy (not recorded which). This chain uses TRBV9 with TRBJ2-7, with a weak D call TRBD2 (6 bases). Sequencing was carried out using peripheral blood or thyroid tissue (not recorded which). The CDR3 nucleotides are TGTGCCAGCAGCGAGAGCGGGCAGGCCTACGAGCAGTACTTC. It translates to CASSESGQAYEQYF. The full variable domain, its missing parts supplied by reference TRBV9 and TRBJ2-7, is DSGVTQTPKHLITATGQRVTLRCSPRSGDLSVYWYQQSLDQGLQFLIQYYNGEERAKGNILERFSAQQFPDLHSELNLSSLELGDSALYFCASSESGQAYEQYFGPGTRLTVT.